This is a list of T cell receptor beta chains from one sample in a study of blood T cell repertoires in COVID-19. Clones were sequenced by immunoSEQ multiplex PCR, and TCRdb holds only the in-frame ones, with some missing. This sample has tens of thousands of clones; 81% occur once, and the top ten carry 15% to 19%. Sequencing input: peripheral blood. All receptors come from a man older than 75 with acute or convalescent COVID-19. Each CDR3 is given with its conserved first and last residue. D genes are given only for firm matches. Only some rows state a clone size, as once, few, many or a class for expanded clones.

TRBV14	NA	TRBD1	TRBJ2-1	17	CASSPGTGEGSYNEQFF	TGTGCCAGCAGCCCTGGGACAGGGGAGGGCTCCTACAATGAGCAGTTCTTC
TRBV7-8	NA	NA	TRBJ1-4	14	CASSLGTADEKLFF	TGTGCCAGCAGCTTAGGGACAGCAGACGAAAAACTGTTTTTT
TRBV27	NA	TRBD1	TRBJ1-1	14	CASSLVSGGSEAFF	TGTGCCAGCAGTTTAGTGTCAGGGGGGTCCGAAGCTTTCTTT
TRBV3-1/TRBV3-2	NA	TRBD2	TRBJ2-3	18	CASSQAGRGGGAADTQYF	TGTGCCAGCAGCCAGGCAGGTAGGGGCGGGGGGGCAGCAGATACGCAGTATTTT
TRBV5-1	NA	TRBD2	TRBJ2-3	19	CASRNGMAGVVKSTDTQYF	TGCGCCAGCAGAAACGGAATGGCGGGAGTGGTGAAGAGCACAGATACGCAGTATTTT
TRBV6-5	NA	TRBD2	TRBJ2-1	15	CASSYGGGANNEQFF	TGTGCCAGCAGTTACGGCGGGGGGGCAAACAATGAGCAGTTCTTC
TRBV5-6	NA	TRBD2	TRBJ2-1	18	CASSFPLAGGSVYNEQFF	TGTGCCAGCAGCTTTCCCCTAGCGGGAGGTTCGGTCTACAATGAGCAGTTCTTC
TRBV7-8	NA	TRBD2	TRBJ2-7	16	CASSSAGTSGNYEQYF	TGTGCCAGCAGCTCAGCCGGGACTAGCGGCAACTACGAGCAGTACTTC
TRBV11-3	NA	TRBD2	TRBJ2-7	13	CASSTGRGYEQYF	TGTGCCAGCAGCACGGGGAGGGGCTACGAGCAGTACTTC
TRBV14	NA	NA	TRBJ2-1	17	CASSPRYGDQAYNEQFF	TGTGCCAGCAGCCCAAGATATGGCGACCAGGCCTACAATGAGCAGTTCTTC
TRBV3-1/TRBV3-2	NA	NA	TRBJ1-2	14	CASSPWEGRYGYTF	TGTGCCAGCAGCCCCTGGGAGGGGAGATATGGCTACACCTTC
TRBV20-1	NA	NA	TRBJ2-7	11	CSATPGYEQYF	TGCAGTGCTACCCCAGGGTACGAGCAGTACTTC
TRBV18	NA	TRBD2	TRBJ2-7	16	CASSSDASGRSYEQYF	TGTGCCAGCTCCTCAGACGCTAGCGGGAGGTCCTACGAGCAGTACTTC
TRBV28	few	TRBD2	TRBJ2-3	17	CASSSPFGLASTDTQYF	TGTGCCAGCAGTTCCCCTTTCGGACTAGCGAGCACAGATACGCAGTATTTT
TRBV2	once	NA	TRBJ2-3	11	CASRRTDTQYF	TGTGCCAGCAGACGGACAGATACGCAGTATTTT
TRBV20-1	NA	NA	TRBJ2-7	14	CSASPAGFSYEQYF	TGCAGTGCTAGTCCAGCGGGTTTCTCCTACGAGCAGTACTTC
TRBV6-5	few	NA	TRBJ1-5	15	CASSYSARSNQPQHF	TGTGCCAGCAGTTACTCGGCTCGAAGCAATCAGCCCCAGCATTTT
TRBV3-1/TRBV3-2	NA	TRBD2	TRBJ2-7	14	CASSQDPRGLVPYF	TGTGCCAGCAGCCAAGACCCCCGGGGACTAGTGCCGTACTTC
TRBV5-6	NA	NA	TRBJ2-6	15	CASSLPGAGANVLTF	TGTGCCAGCAGTTTACCAGGGGCTGGGGCCAACGTCCTGACTTTC
TRBV2	few	TRBD2	TRBJ2-2	16	CASRGLAGSPAGELFF	TGTGCCAGCAGGGGACTAGCGGGGTCCCCAGCCGGGGAGCTGTTTTTT
TRBV5-1	NA	TRBD1	TRBJ2-7	13	CASSWTGGYEQYF	TGCGCCAGCAGCTGGACAGGGGGGTACGAGCAGTACTTC
TRBV18	NA	NA	TRBJ1-5	17	CASSGSGVGVSNQPQHF	TGTGCCAGCTCCGGTTCTGGGGTGGGAGTGAGCAATCAGCCCCAGCATTTT
TRBV10-3	NA	NA	TRBJ2-3	14	CAISESLATDTQYF	TGTGCCATCAGTGAGTCCCTAGCAACAGATACGCAGTATTTT
TRBV21-1	NA	NA	TRBJ2-1	10	CASGLAGGFF	TGTGCCAGCGGATTGGCGGGAGGTTTCTTC
TRBV18	NA	NA	TRBJ1-1	15	CASSPSGQMNTEAFF	TGTGCCAGCTCACCGTCGGGACAAATGAACACTGAAGCTTTCTTT
TRBV7-9	NA	TRBD2	TRBJ2-7	23	CASSIKGDLGAAGSGDRSYEQYF	TGTGCCAGCAGCATTAAAGGGGACCTTGGTGCGGCGGGGAGCGGGGATCGGTCCTACGAGCAGTACTTC
TRBV7-2	NA	NA	TRBJ1-1	15	CASSLRAGMNTEAFF	TGTGCCAGCAGCTTAAGGGCGGGGATGAACACTGAAGCTTTCTTT
TRBV18	few	TRBD1	TRBJ1-2	15	CASSPRGQHKGGYTF	TGTGCCAGCTCACCTAGGGGACAGCACAAAGGGGGCTACACCTTC
TRBV30	NA	NA	TRBJ2-7	11	CAWSDRYEQYF	TGTGCCTGGAGTGATCGCTACGAGCAGTACTTC
TRBV9	few	NA	TRBJ2-2	17	CASSPKVRDTNTGELFF	TGTGCCAGCAGCCCTAAAGTCCGGGACACTAACACCGGGGAGCTGTTTTTT
TRBV5-6	once	NA	TRBJ1-1	15	CASTLSVVGHTEAFF	TGTGCCAGCACCTTAAGCGTGGTAGGCCACACTGAAGCTTTCTTT
TRBV3-1/TRBV3-2	NA	NA	TRBJ2-1	14	CASSQTLASNEQFF	TGTGCCAGCAGCCAAACTCTAGCCTCCAATGAGCAGTTCTTC
TRBV24-1	NA	TRBD1	TRBJ1-2	14	CATSDWDRDYGYTF	TGTGCCACCAGTGATTGGGACAGGGACTATGGCTACACCTTC
TRBV27	once	TRBD2	TRBJ2-7	15	CASRSTSGRPYEQYF	TGTGCCAGCAGATCGACTAGCGGGAGACCCTACGAGCAGTACTTC
TRBV20-1	NA	NA	TRBJ2-7	10	CSALRTDPYF	TGCAGTGCTCTACGGACAGATCCTTACTTC
TRBV2	NA	NA	TRBJ2-7	11	CALRGSREQYF	TGTGCCCTCCGGGGGAGCCGGGAGCAGTACTTC
TRBV6-2/TRBV6-3	NA	TRBD2	TRBJ2-7	16	CASSYSSGGWSYEQYF	TGTGCCAGCAGTTACTCGAGCGGGGGTTGGTCCTACGAGCAGTACTTC
TRBV4-1	NA	NA	TRBJ1-2	15	CASSQGTPSNYGYTF	TGCGCCAGCAGCCAAGGGACTCCATCAAACTATGGCTACACCTTC
TRBV10-3	NA	TRBD2	TRBJ2-5	15	CAIRRTSGGEETQYF	TGTGCCATCAGGAGGACTAGCGGGGGTGAGGAGACCCAGTACTTC
TRBV5-6	NA	NA	TRBJ2-2	18	CASSLETRGFDYPGELFF	TGTGCCAGCAGCCTCGAAACCAGGGGCTTTGATTACCCCGGGGAGCTGTTTTTT
TRBV5-1	NA	NA	TRBJ2-7	13	CASSDGAGYEQYF	TGCGCCAGCAGTGATGGGGCAGGCTACGAGCAGTACTTC
TRBV7-9	NA	TRBD1	TRBJ1-5	18	CASSSTLGQGSRNQPQHF	TGTGCCAGCAGCTCTACCTTGGGACAGGGGAGTAGGAATCAGCCCCAGCATTTT
TRBV4-3	NA	TRBD2	TRBJ2-3	18	CASSQEVRLAGGPDTQYF	TGCGCCAGCAGCCAAGAGGTGCGGCTAGCGGGAGGGCCAGATACGCAGTATTTT
TRBV30	NA	TRBD1	TRBJ1-5	16	CAWSSGQGIGNQPQHF	TGTGCCTGGAGTTCGGGACAGGGAATTGGCAATCAGCCCCAGCATTTT
TRBV28	NA	TRBD1	TRBJ1-1	14	CASSLWTGGTEAFF	TGTGCCAGCAGTCTCTGGACAGGGGGGACTGAAGCTTTCTTT
TRBV4-2	NA	TRBD1	TRBJ2-7	15	CASSTQGQGNNEQYF	TGTGCCAGCAGTACCCAGGGACAGGGGAACAACGAGCAGTACTTC
TRBV11-3	NA	NA	TRBJ2-5	12	CASSYQGTAQYF	TGTGCCAGCAGCTACCAGGGGACGGCCCAGTACTTC
TRBV2	NA	TRBD1	TRBJ1-2	12	CASKRTGDGYTF	TGTGCCAGCAAGCGGACAGGGGATGGCTACACCTTC
TRBV11-2	NA	TRBD1	TRBJ2-1	15	CASSPWGQGSTEQFF	TGTGCCAGCAGCCCCTGGGGACAGGGGTCGACCGAGCAGTTCTTC
TRBV6-5	NA	TRBD2	TRBJ2-1	14	CATRLAGVYNEQFF	TGTGCCACCCGGCTAGCGGGAGTCTACAATGAGCAGTTCTTC
TRBV19	NA	NA	TRBJ1-5	15	CASSVTVYSNQPQHF	TGTGCCAGTAGTGTTACGGTATATAGCAATCAGCCCCAGCATTTT
TRBV29-1	NA	NA	TRBJ2-2	10	CSVGDRELFF	TGCAGCGTTGGAGACAGGGAGCTGTTTTTT
TRBV6-1	few	TRBD1	TRBJ1-5	17	CASSATGGAWSNQPQHF	TGTGCCAGCAGTGCGACAGGGGGTGCCTGGAGCAATCAGCCCCAGCATTTT
TRBV6-6	NA	TRBD1	TRBJ2-7	14	CASSYRDRAHEQYF	TGTGCCAGCAGTTATCGGGACAGGGCCCACGAGCAGTACTTC
TRBV28	NA	TRBD1	TRBJ1-4	19	CASSLRGQVTTATNEKLFF	TGTGCCAGCAGTTTAAGGGGACAGGTTACCACTGCAACTAATGAAAAACTGTTTTTT